This TCR beta chain was sequenced during a study of response to subunit inactivated influenza vaccine. CDR1 ENHRY and CDR2 SYGVKD come from the germline V gene. V lost 4 bases, J lost 2 bases, and 18 bases lay in between. This CDR3 region has 16 residues. TCRdb fed the RT-PCR reads into MiXCR, producing one record per CDR3 protein. The sample carries about half a million distinct CDR3 sequences, approximately 10% recorded once. Comments on this clonotype: Its antigen is unidentified.

Study-wide findings and caveats: Authors proposed each seasonal influenza vaccination draws in few new T cells.

The sequences come from PBMCs from blood, collected 40 to 50 days after vaccination. This clonotype was obtained from a man in his fifties who received an inactivated influenza vaccine. This rearrangement joins TRBV10-3 to TRBJ2-7; D may match TRBD1 or TRBD2 (5 bases each). CDR3 nucleotides: TGTGCCATCAGTGGAGGGCATGCGGACAACCCCTACGAGCAGTACTTC. Residues: CAISGGHADNPYEQYF.